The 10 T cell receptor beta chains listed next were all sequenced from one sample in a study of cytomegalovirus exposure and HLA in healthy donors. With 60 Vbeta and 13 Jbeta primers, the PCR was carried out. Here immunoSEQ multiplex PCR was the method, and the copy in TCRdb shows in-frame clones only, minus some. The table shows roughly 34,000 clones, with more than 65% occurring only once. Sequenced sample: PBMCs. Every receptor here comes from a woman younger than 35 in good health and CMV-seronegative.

The CDR3 here is CASSSGANEQYF. CDR3 sequence (DNA): TGCGCCAGCAGCTCAGGGGCCAACGAGCAGTACTTC. The chain carries TRBV5-1 and TRBJ2-7; TRBD1 might be the D (6 bases). Germline CDR1 and CDR2: SGHRS and YFSETQ. CDR3 length: 12 amino acids. The V gene lost 3 bases and the J gene lost 5 bases, with 9 bases spanning the gap.

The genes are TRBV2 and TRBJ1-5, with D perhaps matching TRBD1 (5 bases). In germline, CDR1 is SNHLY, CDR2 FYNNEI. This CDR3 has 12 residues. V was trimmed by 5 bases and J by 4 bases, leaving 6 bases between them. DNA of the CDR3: TGTGCCAGCAGTCGACAGAATCAGCCCCAGCATTTT. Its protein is CASSRQNQPQHF.

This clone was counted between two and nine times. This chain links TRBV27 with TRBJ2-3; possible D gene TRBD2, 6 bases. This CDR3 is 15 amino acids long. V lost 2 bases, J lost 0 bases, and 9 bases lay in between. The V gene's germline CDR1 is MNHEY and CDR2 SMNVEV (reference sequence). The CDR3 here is CASSLRGLSTDTQYF. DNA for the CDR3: TGTGCCAGCAGTTTACGGGGACTGAGCACAGATACGCAGTATTTT.

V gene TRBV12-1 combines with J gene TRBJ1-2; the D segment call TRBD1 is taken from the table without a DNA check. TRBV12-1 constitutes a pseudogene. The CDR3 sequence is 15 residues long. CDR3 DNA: TGTGCCAGCAGCCCCGGACAGGGGGCTCACTATGGCTACACCTTC. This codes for CASSPGQGAHYGYTF.

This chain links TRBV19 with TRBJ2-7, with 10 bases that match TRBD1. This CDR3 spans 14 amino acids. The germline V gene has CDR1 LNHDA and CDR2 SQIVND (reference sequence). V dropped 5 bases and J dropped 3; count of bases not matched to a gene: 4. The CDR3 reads CASSGQGGFYEQYF. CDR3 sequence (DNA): TGTGCCAGTAGTGGACAGGGGGGATTCTACGAGCAGTACTTC.

The CDR3 bases are TGCAGTGCTAGCGGGGGTTACGAGCAGTACTTC. It yields the protein CSASGGYEQYF. V gene TRBV20-1 combines with J gene TRBJ2-5; possibly TRBD2 for D (6 bases). The closer fit of TRBJ2-7 to the DNA end suggests the J call may be wrong. There are 11 residues in the CDR3. Per germline, CDR1 DFQATT and CDR2 SNEGSKA (reference sequence).

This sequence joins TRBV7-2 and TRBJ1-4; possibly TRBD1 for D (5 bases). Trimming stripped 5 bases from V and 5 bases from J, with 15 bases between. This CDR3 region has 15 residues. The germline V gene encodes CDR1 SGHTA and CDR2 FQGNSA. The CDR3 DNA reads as TGTGCCAGCAGCCCACATCCAGGGCAAAATGAAAAACTGTTTTTT. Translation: CASSPHPGQNEKLFF.

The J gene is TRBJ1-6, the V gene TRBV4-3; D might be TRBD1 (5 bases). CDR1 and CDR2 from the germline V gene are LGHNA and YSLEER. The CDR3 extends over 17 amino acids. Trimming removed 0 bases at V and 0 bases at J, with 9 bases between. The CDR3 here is CASSQDQGGSYNSPLHF. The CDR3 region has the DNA TGCGCCAGCAGCCAAGATCAGGGAGGCTCCTATAATTCACCCCTCCACTTT.

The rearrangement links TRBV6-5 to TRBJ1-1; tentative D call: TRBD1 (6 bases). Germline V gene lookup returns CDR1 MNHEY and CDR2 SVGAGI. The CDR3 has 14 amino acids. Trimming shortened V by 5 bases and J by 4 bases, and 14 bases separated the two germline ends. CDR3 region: CASSNTQGTTEAFF. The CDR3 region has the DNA TGTGCCAGCAGTAACACACAGGGAACCACTGAAGCTTTCTTT.

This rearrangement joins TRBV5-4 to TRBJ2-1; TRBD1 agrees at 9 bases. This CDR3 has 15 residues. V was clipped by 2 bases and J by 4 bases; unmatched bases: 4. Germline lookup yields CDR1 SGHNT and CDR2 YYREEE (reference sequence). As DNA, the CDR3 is TGTGCCAGCAGCTTACGACAGGGGGGATACAATGAGCAGTTCTTC. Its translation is CASSLRQGGYNEQFF.